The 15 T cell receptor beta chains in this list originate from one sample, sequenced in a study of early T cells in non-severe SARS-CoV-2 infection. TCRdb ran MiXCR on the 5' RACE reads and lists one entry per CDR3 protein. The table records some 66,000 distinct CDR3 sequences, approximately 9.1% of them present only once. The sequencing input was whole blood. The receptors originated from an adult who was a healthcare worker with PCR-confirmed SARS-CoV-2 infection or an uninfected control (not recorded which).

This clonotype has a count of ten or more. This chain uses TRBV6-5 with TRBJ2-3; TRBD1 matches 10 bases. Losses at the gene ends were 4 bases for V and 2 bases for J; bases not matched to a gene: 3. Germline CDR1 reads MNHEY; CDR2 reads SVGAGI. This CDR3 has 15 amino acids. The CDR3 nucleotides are TGTGCCAGCAGTTGGACAGGGGGTAACACAGATACGCAGTATTTT. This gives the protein CASSWTGGNTDTQYF.

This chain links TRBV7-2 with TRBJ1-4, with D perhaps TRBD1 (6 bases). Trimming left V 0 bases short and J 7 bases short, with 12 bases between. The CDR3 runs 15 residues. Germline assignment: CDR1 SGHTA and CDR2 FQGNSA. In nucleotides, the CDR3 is TGTGCCAGCAGCTTAGCATGGGGGGGCGGTGAAAAACTGTTTTTT. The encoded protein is CASSLAWGGGEKLFF.

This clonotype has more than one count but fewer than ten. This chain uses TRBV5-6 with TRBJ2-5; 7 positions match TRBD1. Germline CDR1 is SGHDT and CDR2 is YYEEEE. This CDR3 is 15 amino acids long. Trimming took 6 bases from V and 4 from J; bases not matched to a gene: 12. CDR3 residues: CASKGDRDIGETQYF. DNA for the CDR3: TGTGCCAGCAAAGGAGACAGGGACATCGGAGAGACCCAGTACTTC.

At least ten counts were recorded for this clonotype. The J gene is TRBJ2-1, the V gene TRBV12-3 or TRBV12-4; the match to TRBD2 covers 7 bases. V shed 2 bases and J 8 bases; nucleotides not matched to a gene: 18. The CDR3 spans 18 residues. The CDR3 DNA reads TGTGCCAGCAGTTTAAAGGTCATGGGCGGGAGAGCTCCCCATGAGCAGTTCTTC. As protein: CASSLKVMGGRAPHEQFF.

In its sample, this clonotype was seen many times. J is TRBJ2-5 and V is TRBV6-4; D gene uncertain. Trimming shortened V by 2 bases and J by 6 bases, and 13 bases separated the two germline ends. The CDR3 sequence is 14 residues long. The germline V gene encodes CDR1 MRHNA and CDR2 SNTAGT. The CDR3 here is CASSDGPRQKTQYF. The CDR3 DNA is TGTGCCAGCAGTGACGGGCCTCGCCAGAAGACCCAGTACTTC.

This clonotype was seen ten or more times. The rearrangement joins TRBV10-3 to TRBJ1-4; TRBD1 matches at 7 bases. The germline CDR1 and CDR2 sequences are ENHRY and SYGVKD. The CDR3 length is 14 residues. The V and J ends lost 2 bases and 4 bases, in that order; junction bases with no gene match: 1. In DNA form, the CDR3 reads TGTGCCATCAGTGAGGGACAGGATAATGAAAAACTGTTTTTT. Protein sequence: CAISEGQDNEKLFF.

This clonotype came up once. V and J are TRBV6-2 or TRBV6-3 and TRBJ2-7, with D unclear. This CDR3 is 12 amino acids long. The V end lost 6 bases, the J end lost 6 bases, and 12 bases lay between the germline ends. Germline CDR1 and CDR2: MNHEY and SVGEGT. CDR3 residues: CASSRRKVEQYF. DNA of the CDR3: TGTGCCAGCAGCCGCCGAAAAGTCGAGCAGTACTTC.

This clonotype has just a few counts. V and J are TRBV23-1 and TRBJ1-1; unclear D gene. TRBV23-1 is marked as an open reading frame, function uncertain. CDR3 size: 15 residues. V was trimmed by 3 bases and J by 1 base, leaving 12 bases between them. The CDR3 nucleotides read TGCGCCAGCAGTCAGTCCAGACGGTGGAACACTGAAGCTTTCTTT. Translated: CASSQSRRWNTEAFF.

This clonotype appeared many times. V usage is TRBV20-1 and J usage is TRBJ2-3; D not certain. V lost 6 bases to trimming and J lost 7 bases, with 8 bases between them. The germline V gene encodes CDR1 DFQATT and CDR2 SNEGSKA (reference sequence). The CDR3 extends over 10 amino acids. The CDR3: CSASSNTQYF. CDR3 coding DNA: TGCAGTGCGTCGAGTAATACGCAGTATTTT.

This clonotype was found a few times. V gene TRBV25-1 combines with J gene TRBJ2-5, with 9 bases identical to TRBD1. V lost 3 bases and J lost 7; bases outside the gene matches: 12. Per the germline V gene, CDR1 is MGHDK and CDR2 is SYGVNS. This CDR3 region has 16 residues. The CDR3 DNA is TGTGCCAGCAGTGAGGACTATCCGGGACAGGGAGGGACCCAGTACTTC. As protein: CASSEDYPGQGGTQYF.

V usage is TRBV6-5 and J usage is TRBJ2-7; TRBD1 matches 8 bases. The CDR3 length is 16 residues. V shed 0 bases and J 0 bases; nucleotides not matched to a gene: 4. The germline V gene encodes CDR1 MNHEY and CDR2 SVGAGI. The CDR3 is CASSYSGDRRSYEQYF. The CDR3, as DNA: TGTGCCAGCAGTTACTCGGGGGACAGGCGCTCCTACGAGCAGTACTTC.

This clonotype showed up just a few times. This chain's CDR3 is CASSQDRRRGLARGDTQYF. The CDR3 DNA follows: TGTGCCAGCAGCCAAGATCGAAGACGGGGACTAGCAAGGGGAGATACGCAGTATTTT. The chain joins TRBV14 to TRBJ2-3; 9 positions match TRBD2. The CDR3 is 19 amino acids. Looked up from germline, CDR1 is SGHDN and CDR2 is FVKESK. V lost 0 bases, J lost 5 bases, and 15 bases stayed unmatched.

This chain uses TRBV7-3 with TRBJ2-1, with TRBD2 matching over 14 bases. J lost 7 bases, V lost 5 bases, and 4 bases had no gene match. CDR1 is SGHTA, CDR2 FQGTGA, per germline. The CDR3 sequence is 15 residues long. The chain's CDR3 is CASSKTSGRDNEQFF. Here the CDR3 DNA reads TGTGCCAGCAGCAAGACTAGCGGGAGGGATAATGAGCAGTTCTTC. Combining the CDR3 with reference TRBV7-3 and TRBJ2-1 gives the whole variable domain GAGVSQTPSNKVTEKGKYVELRCDPISGHTALYWYRQSLGQGPEFLIYFQGTGAADDSGLPNDRFFAVRPEGSVSTLKIQRTERGDSAVYLCASSKTSGRDNEQFFGPGTRLTVL.

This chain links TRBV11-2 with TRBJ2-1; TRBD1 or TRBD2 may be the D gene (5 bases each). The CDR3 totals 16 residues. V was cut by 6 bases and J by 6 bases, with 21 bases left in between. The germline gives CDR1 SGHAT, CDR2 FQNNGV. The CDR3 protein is CASRSRDGDDRNEQFF. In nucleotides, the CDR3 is TGTGCCAGCAGATCCCGGGACGGCGACGATCGCAATGAGCAGTTCTTC.

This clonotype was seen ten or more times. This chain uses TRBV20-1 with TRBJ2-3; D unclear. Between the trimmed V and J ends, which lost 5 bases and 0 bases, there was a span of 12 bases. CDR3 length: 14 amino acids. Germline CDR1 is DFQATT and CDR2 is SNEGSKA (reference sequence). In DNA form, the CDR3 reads TGCAGTGCTGGCAATGGTTCTAGCACAGATACGCAGTATTTT. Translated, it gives CSAGNGSSTDTQYF.